This record looks at one T cell receptor beta chain sequence and its context. The protocol was immunoSEQ multiplex PCR, while the TCRdb copy is restricted to in-frame clones and leaves out a portion. The table includes 25,000 or so clones, roughly three quarters detected once. Time point given: recipient sample about 28 days before transplant, after cytoreduction. Recipient blood drawn about 28 days pretransplant and days 30, 100, 180 after. Per the germline V gene, CDR1 is LGHNA and CDR2 is YSLEER. The V gene lost 2 bases and the J gene lost 0 bases, with 5 bases spanning the gap. The CDR3 covers 15 residues. These data originate in a study of T cell clonotyping in hematopoietic cell transplantation.

The chain couples TRBV4-3 to TRBJ1-6; D unresolved. The receptor comes from a man in his fifties or sixties with myelodysplastic syndrome. Some clones in this sample may be carry-over from other donors' samples. The input for sequencing was peripheral blood mononuclear cells, taken before stem cell transplant. The CDR3 DNA reads as TGCGCCAGCAGCCAACAAAGCTCCTATAATTCACCCCTCCACTTT. This encodes CASSQQSSYNSPLHF.